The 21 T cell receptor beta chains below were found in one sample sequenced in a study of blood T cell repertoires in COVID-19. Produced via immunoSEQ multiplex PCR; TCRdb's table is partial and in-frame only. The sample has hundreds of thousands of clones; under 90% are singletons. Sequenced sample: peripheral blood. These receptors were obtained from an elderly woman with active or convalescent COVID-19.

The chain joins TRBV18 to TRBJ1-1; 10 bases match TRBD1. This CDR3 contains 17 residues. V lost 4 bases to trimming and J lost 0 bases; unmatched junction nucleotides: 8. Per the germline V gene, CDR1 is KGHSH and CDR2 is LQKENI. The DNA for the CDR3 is TGTGCCAGCTCACGGGACAGGGGAGGGACATTGAACACTGAAGCTTTCTTT. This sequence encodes CASSRDRGGTLNTEAFF.

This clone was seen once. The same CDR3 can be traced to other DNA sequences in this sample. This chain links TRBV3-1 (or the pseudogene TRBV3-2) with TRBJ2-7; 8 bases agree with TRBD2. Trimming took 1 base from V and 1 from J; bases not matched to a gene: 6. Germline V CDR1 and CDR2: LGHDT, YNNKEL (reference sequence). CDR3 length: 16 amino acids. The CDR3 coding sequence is TGTGCCAGCAGCCAAGCATTTAGCGGGGTGTCCTACGAGCAGTACTTC. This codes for CASSQAFSGVSYEQYF.

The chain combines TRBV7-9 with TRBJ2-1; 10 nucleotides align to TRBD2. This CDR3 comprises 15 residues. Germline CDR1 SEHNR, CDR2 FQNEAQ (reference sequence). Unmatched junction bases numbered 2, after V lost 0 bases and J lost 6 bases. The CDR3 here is CASSLASGGANEQFF. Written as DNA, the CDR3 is TGTGCCAGCAGCTTAGCAAGCGGGGGGGCCAATGAGCAGTTCTTC.

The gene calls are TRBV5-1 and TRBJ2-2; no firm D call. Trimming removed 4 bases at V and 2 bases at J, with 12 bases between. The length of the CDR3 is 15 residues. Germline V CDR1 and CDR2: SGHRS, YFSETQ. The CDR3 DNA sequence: TGCGCCAGCAGCACCGTTCAGCGAAACACCGGGGAGCTGTTTTTT. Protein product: CASSTVQRNTGELFF.

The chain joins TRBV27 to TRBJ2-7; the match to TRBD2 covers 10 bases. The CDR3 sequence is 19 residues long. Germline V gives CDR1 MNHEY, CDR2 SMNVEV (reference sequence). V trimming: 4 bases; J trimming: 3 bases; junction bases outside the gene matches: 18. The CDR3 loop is CASSSRTSGISPEGYEQYF. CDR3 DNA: TGTGCCAGCAGTTCCCGCACTAGCGGGATTTCTCCGGAGGGCTACGAGCAGTACTTC.

CDR3 nucleotides: TGTGCCAGTAGTCCTCGACTAGCGAATGAGCAGTTCTTC. Translated, it gives CASSPRLANEQFF. The rearrangement links TRBV19 to TRBJ2-1; 8 bases agree with TRBD2. The V and J ends lost 5 bases and 7 bases, in that order; junction bases with no gene match: 4. The CDR3 runs to 13 residues. Germline lookup yields CDR1 LNHDA and CDR2 SQIVND (reference sequence).

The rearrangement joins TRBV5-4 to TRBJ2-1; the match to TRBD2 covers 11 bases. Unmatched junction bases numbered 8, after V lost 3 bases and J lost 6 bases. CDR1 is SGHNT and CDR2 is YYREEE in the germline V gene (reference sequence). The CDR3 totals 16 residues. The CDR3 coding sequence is TGTGCCAGCAGCTGGGGGGGGACTAGCGGCTCCAATGAGCAGTTCTTC. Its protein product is CASSWGGTSGSNEQFF.

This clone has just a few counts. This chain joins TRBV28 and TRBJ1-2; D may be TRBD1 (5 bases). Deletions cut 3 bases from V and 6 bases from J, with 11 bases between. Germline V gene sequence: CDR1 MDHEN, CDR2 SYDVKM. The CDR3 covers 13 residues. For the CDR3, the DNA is TGTGCCAGCAGTTTTTCAGGGTTCCATGGCTACACCTTC. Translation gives CASSFSGFHGYTF.

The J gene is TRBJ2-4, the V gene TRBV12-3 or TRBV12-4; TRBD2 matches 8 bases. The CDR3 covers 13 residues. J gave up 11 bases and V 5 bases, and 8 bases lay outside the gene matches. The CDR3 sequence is CASSTRRGVVQYF. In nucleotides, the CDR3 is TGTGCCAGCAGTACCCGGCGGGGGGTGGTTCAGTACTTC.

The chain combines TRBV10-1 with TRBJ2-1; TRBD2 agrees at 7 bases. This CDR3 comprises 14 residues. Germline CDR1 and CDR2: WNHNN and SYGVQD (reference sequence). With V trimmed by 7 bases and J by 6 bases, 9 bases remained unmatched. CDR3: CASMSGTAGNEQFF. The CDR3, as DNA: TGCGCCAGCATGAGCGGGACGGCGGGCAATGAGCAGTTCTTC.

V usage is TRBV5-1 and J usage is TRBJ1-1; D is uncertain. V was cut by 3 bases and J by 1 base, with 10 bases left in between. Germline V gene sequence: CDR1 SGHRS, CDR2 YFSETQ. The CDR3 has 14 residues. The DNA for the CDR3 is TGCGCCAGCAGCTCGAAGAGCCCGAACACTGAAGCTTTCTTT. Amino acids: CASSSKSPNTEAFF.

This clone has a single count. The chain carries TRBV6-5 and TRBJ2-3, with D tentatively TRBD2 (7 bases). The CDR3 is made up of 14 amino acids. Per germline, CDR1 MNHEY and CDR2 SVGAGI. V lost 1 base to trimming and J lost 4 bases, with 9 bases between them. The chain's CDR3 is CASSYWEGADTQYF. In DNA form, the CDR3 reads TGTGCCAGCAGTTACTGGGAGGGGGCAGATACGCAGTATTTT.

The CDR3 sequence is CASSSSGRAGELFF. Here the CDR3 DNA reads TGTGCCAGCAGCTCTAGCGGGAGGGCCGGGGAGCTGTTTTTT. The rearrangement links TRBV5-4 to TRBJ2-2; 12 bases are shared with TRBD2. The V segment lost 3 bases and the J segment 6 bases; nucleotides outside the gene matches: 0. This CDR3 region has 14 residues. CDR1 and CDR2 (germline): SGHNT, YYREEE (reference sequence).

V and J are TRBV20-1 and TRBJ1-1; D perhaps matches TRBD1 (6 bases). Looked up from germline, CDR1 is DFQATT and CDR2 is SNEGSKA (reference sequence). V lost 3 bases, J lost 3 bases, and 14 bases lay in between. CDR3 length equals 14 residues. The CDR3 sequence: CSASVGARDTEAFF. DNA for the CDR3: TGCAGTGCTAGTGTGGGGGCTCGCGACACTGAAGCTTTCTTT.

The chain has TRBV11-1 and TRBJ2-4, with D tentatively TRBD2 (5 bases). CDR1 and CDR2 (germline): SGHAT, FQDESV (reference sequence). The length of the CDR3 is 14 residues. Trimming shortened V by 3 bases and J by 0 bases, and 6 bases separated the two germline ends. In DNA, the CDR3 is TGTGCCAGCAGCTTCCGGGGAGCCAAAAACATTCAGTACTTC. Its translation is CASSFRGAKNIQYF.

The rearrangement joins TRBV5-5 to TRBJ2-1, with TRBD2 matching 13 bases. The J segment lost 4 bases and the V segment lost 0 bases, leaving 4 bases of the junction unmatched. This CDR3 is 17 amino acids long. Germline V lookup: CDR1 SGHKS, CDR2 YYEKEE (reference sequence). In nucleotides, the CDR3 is TGTGCCAGCAGCTTGGAGTTGGGACTAGCGGGATACAATGAGCAGTTCTTC. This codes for CASSLELGLAGYNEQFF.

The DNA for the CDR3 is TGTGCCAGCAGTTACTCCAGGGGGTATCGGGATGGCTACACCTTC. The encoded protein is CASSYSRGYRDGYTF. V and J are TRBV6-5 and TRBJ1-2, with 7 bases aligning to TRBD1. Trimming at V came to 0 bases and at J to 6 bases, leaving 7 bases not matched to a gene. CDR3 length: 15 residues. From germline, CDR1 is MNHEY and CDR2 SVGAGI.

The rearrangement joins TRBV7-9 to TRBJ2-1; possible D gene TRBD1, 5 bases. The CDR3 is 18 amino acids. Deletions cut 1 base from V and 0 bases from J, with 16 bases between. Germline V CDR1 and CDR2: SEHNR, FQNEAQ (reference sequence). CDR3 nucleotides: TGTGCCAGCAGCTTAGAGGTTAGCAGACAGAACTCCTACAATGAGCAGTTCTTC. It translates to CASSLEVSRQNSYNEQFF.

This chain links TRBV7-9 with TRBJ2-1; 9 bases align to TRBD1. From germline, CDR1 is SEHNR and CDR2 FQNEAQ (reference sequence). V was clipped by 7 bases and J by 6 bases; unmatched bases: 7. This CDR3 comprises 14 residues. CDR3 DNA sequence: TGTGCCAGCAACCGAGGACAGGGGTCCAATGAGCAGTTCTTC. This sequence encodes CASNRGQGSNEQFF.

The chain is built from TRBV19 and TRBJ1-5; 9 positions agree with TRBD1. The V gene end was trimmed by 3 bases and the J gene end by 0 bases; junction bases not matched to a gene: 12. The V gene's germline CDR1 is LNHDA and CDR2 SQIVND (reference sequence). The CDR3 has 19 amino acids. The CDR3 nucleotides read TGTGCCAGTAGTATCCGGGACAGGGTATTAGGCTATAGCAATCAGCCCCAGCATTTT. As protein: CASSIRDRVLGYSNQPQHF.

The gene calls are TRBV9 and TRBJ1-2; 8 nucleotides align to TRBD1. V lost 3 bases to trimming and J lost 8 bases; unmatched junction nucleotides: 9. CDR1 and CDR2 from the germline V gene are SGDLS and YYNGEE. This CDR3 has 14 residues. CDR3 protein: CASSANQGAGGYTF. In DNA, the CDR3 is TGTGCCAGCAGCGCAAACCAGGGGGCCGGCGGCTACACCTTC.